This TCR beta chain was obtained from a study of siplizumab effects on memory and regulatory T cells. The assay was immunoSEQ multiplex PCR, and TCRdb's table has in-frame clones only and misses some. The repertoire holds 70,000 to 95,000 clones, with approximately 90% as singletons. V lost 3 bases and J 1 base, leaving 7 bases between the germline ends. This CDR3 region has 15 residues. Germline V gene sequence: CDR1 MDHEN, CDR2 SYDVKM. Sequencing was done on a sample of CD4+ T cells sorted from blood. The source is a human donor in good health. The chain carries TRBV28 and TRBJ1-6, with D unresolved. CDR3 sequence: CASSFERSYNSPLHF. CDR3 nucleotides: TGTGCCAGCAGTTTTGAGAGGTCCTATAATTCACCCCTCCACTTT.